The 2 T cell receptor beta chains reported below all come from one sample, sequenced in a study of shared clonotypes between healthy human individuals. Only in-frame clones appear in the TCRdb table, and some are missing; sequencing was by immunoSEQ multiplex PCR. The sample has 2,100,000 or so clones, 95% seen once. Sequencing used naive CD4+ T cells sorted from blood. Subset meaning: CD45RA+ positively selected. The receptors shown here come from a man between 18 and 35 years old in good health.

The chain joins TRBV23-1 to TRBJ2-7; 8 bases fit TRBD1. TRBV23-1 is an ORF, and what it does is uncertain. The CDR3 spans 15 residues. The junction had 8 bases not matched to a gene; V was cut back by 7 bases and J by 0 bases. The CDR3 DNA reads TGCGCCAGCAACCGGGGACAGGTCCGCTCCTACGAGCAGTACTTC. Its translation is CASNRGQVRSYEQYF.

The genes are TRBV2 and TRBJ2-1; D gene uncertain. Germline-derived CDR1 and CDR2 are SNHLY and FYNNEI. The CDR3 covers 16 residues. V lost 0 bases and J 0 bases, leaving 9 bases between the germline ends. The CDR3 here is CASSEATERSYNEQFF. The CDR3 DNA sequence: TGTGCCAGCAGTGAAGCTACGGAGCGCTCCTACAATGAGCAGTTCTTC.